This T cell receptor (beta chain) was obtained from a study of blood T cell repertoires in COVID-19. Method: immunoSEQ multiplex PCR; TCRdb's copy keeps in-frame clones and lacks some. The sample lists about 120,000 clones; 85% to 90% were seen once. Sequences were obtained from peripheral blood. The receptor comes from a woman aged 60-75 years with COVID-19, enrolled during active disease.

The CDR3 DNA is TGTGCCAGTAGCAGTGGCGGGGGGGACAATGAGCAGTTCTTC. Translated, it gives CASSSGGGDNEQFF. V is TRBV19 and J is TRBJ2-1; 9 bases map to TRBD2. V was pared by 6 bases and J by 5 bases, with 5 bases of the junction left unmatched. CDR1 LNHDA and CDR2 SQIVND come from the germline V gene (reference sequence). CDR3 size: 14 residues.